The 15 T cell receptor beta chains presented below share a single source sample, sequenced in a study of T cells in Graves' hyperthyroidism and ophthalmopathy (dated by TCRdb to between 2019 and 2020). Receptor amplification or capture employed multiplex PCR. For sequencing, an Illumina HiSeq 2000 was employed. TCR beta CDR3 regions were amplified from RNA transcripts. A first-round RT-PCR of the TCR CDR3 used the HTBI primer set with the Qiagen OneStep RT-PCR kit. TCRdb cleaned the public reads at Q25 with fastp, built clones with MiXCR and kept in-frame beta chains. Every entry covers one CDR3 protein and lists the most common genes and DNA from its rows. This sample comprises some 600,000 distinct CDR3 sequences, around 13% of them detected only once. The ten largest make up about 5.8% of the sample. Material for sequencing was blood. The receptors come from a woman aged 25 to 39 with Graves' hyperthyroidism that later progressed to Graves' ophthalmopathy.

This clonotype has a count of ten or more. The chain joins TRBV6-2 or TRBV6-3 to TRBJ1-5; D not resolved. This CDR3 has 14 amino acids. V was pared by 4 bases and J by 1 base, with 8 bases between. CDR1 MNHEY and CDR2 SVGEGT come from the germline V gene. This CDR3 reads CASSFHSSNQPQHF. For the CDR3, the DNA is TGTGCCAGCAGTTTTCACTCAAGCAATCAGCCCCAGCATTTT.

This clonotype was seen at least ten times. The chain recombines TRBV6-1 with TRBJ1-1, with TRBD1 matching 10 bases. This CDR3 contains 17 residues. V was pared by 2 bases and J by 3 bases, with 9 bases of the junction left unmatched. Germline V gene data show CDR1 as MNHNS and CDR2 as SASEGT. CDR3 loop: CASSEWLTGGRDTEAFF. For the CDR3, the DNA is TGTGCCAGCAGTGAATGGTTGACAGGGGGCAGGGACACTGAAGCTTTCTTT.

This clonotype was observed many times. This rearrangement joins TRBV27 to TRBJ2-7, with 7 nucleotides matching TRBD1. This CDR3 has 14 amino acids. Trimming removed 2 bases from V and 5 bases from J; junction bases left unmatched: 6. Germline V CDR1 and CDR2: MNHEY, SMNVEV (reference sequence). The CDR3 DNA follows: TGTGCCAGCAGTTTAGAGGGGGCGCGCGACGAGCAGTACTTC. Translating it yields CASSLEGARDEQYF.

This clonotype was seen many times. This chain joins TRBV7-3 and TRBJ2-7; 9 nucleotides match TRBD1. The germline CDR1 and CDR2 sequences are SGHTA and FQGTGA. The CDR3 consists of 17 residues. J was trimmed by 3 bases and V by 1 base; bases with no gene match: 10. CDR3 nucleotides: TGTGCCAGCAGCTTAAACCCCGTCGGGACAGGGCTCTACGAGCAGTACTTC. Amino acids: CASSLNPVGTGLYEQYF.

This clonotype was counted a few times. This CDR3 is CASSLRGVYEQYF. The CDR3, as DNA: TGTGCCAGCAGTCTTCGGGGGGTCTACGAGCAGTACTTC. V is TRBV14 and J is TRBJ2-7, with TRBD2 identical over 7 bases. The length of the CDR3 is 13 residues. In germline, CDR1 is SGHDN, CDR2 FVKESK. Trimming cost V 6 bases and J 3 bases; bases outside gene matches: 5.

This clonotype was counted ten times or more. The V call is TRBV11-1, the J call TRBJ2-1; 9 bases are a match to TRBD2. V gave up 5 bases and J gave up 10 bases; unmatched junction bases: 9. Per the germline V gene, CDR1 is SGHAT and CDR2 is FQDESV (reference sequence). This CDR3 comprises 14 residues. This CDR3 reads CASSPGTSKGEQFF. In DNA form, the CDR3 reads TGTGCCAGCAGCCCCGGGACTAGCAAAGGGGAGCAGTTCTTC.

The sample holds many counts of this clonotype. The CDR3 region is CATSDMSGTQRVDEQFF. The CDR3 DNA follows: TGTGCCACCAGTGACATGTCCGGGACACAGAGGGTTGATGAGCAGTTCTTC. J is TRBJ2-1 and V is TRBV24-1; a possible D gene is TRBD1 (6 bases). Germline V gives CDR1 KGHDR, CDR2 SFDVKD. The CDR3 has 17 amino acids. The germline V and J ends were trimmed by 4 bases and 8 bases, with 23 bases remaining between them.

This clonotype was observed at least ten times. The chain combines TRBV11-2 with TRBJ2-7; maybe TRBD1 (6 bases). Per germline, CDR1 SGHAT and CDR2 FQNNGV. The V gene lost 6 bases and the J gene lost 3 bases, with 12 bases spanning the gap. CDR3 length equals 13 residues. CDR3 sequence reads: CASSYLQGYEQYF. CDR3 in DNA: TGTGCCAGCAGTTACCTACAGGGCTACGAGCAGTACTTC.

This clonotype was counted many times. The chain has TRBV9 and TRBJ2-1; 8 bases fit TRBD1. Germline V gene lookup returns CDR1 SGDLS and CDR2 YYNGEE. Trimming cost V 1 base and J 0 bases; bases outside gene matches: 6. There are 17 residues in the CDR3. CDR3 DNA sequence: TGTGCCAGCAGCGTACGTCAGGGGGCAAGCTCCTACAATGAGCAGTTCTTC. Protein product: CASSVRQGASSYNEQFF.

Ten or more counts support this clonotype. This chain uses TRBV12-5 with TRBJ1-1; D gene unclear. This CDR3 has 14 residues. Germline V gives CDR1 LGHNT, CDR2 FRNRAP. V was cut by 6 bases and J by 0 bases, with 11 bases left in between. The CDR3 nucleotides read TGTGCTAGTGGCCCAAGCAGCCTGAACACTGAAGCTTTCTTT. It yields the protein CASGPSSLNTEAFF.

Worth noting for this clonotype: This sequence may be a read error, since a much larger clone differs from it by one base. The chain joins TRBV20-1 to TRBJ2-1; D unresolved. The CDR3 extends over 14 amino acids. Trimming stripped 0 bases from V and 9 bases from J, with 15 bases between. Germline V gene lookup returns CDR1 DFQATT and CDR2 SNEGSKA (reference sequence). For the CDR3, the DNA is TGCAGTGCTAGAGATATAATAGGAATTTCTGAGCAGTTCTTC. Translated: CSARDIIGISEQFF.

The chain recombines TRBV19 with TRBJ1-5, with D perhaps matching TRBD1 (5 bases). Germline loops: CDR1 LNHDA, CDR2 SQIVND (reference sequence). Trimming left V 2 bases short and J 7 bases short, with 9 bases between. This CDR3 contains 13 residues. The CDR3 DNA reads TGTGCCAGTAGTATACAGGACAACCAGCCCCAGCATTTT. Its translation is CASSIQDNQPQHF. Based on the CDR3 plus reference TRBV19 and TRBJ1-5, the full variable domain is DGGITQSPKYLFRKEGQNVTLSCEQNLNHDAMYWYRQDPGQGLRLIYYSQIVNDFQKGDIAEGYSVSREKKESFPLTVTSAQKNPTAFYLCASSIQDNQPQHFGDGTRLSIL.

This clonotype was recorded at least ten times. The genes are TRBV29-1 and TRBJ2-3; D is possibly TRBD1 (6 bases). The V and J ends lost 0 bases and 3 bases respectively, with 13 bases between them. Germline CDR1 and CDR2: SQVTM and ANQGSEA. The CDR3 sequence is 15 residues long. The CDR3 sequence is CSVEDRGPRTDTQYF. CDR3 sequence (DNA): TGCAGCGTTGAAGACAGGGGCCCTCGTACAGATACGCAGTATTTT.

This clonotype was counted many times. The chain couples TRBV11-2 to TRBJ2-1; 10 positions match TRBD2. The germline CDR1 and CDR2 sequences are SGHAT and FQNNGV. The ends lost 9 bases at V and 4 bases at J; junction bases unmatched: 12. The CDR3 sequence is 16 residues long. The CDR3 bases are TGTGCCAGTCGAACTAGCGGGATTACTGGGTACAATGAGCAGTTCTTC. It specifies CASRTSGITGYNEQFF.

This clonotype occurred a few times. The chain carries TRBV19 and TRBJ2-1; D not certain. Germline-derived CDR1 and CDR2 are LNHDA and SQIVND (reference sequence). CDR3 length: 14 residues. The germline V and J ends were trimmed by 8 bases and 7 bases, with 18 bases remaining between them. CDR3 amino acids: CASSYQLRANEQFF. The CDR3 region has the DNA TGTGCCAGTTCGTACCAACTTAGGGCAAATGAGCAGTTCTTC.